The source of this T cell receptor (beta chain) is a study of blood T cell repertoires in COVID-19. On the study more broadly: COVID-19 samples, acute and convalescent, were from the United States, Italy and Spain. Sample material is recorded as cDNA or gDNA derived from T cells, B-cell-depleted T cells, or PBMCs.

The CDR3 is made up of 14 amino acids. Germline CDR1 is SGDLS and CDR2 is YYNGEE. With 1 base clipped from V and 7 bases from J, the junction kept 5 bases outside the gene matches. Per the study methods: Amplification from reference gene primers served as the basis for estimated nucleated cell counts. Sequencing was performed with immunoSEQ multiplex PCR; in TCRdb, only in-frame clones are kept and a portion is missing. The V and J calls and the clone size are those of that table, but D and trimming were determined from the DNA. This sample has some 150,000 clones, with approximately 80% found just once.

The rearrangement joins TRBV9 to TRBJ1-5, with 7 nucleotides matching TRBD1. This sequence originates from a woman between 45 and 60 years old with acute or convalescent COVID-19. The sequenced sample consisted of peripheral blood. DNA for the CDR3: TGTGCCAGCAGCGTACAGGGGGGTAGACAGCCCCAGCATTTT. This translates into CASSVQGGRQPQHF.